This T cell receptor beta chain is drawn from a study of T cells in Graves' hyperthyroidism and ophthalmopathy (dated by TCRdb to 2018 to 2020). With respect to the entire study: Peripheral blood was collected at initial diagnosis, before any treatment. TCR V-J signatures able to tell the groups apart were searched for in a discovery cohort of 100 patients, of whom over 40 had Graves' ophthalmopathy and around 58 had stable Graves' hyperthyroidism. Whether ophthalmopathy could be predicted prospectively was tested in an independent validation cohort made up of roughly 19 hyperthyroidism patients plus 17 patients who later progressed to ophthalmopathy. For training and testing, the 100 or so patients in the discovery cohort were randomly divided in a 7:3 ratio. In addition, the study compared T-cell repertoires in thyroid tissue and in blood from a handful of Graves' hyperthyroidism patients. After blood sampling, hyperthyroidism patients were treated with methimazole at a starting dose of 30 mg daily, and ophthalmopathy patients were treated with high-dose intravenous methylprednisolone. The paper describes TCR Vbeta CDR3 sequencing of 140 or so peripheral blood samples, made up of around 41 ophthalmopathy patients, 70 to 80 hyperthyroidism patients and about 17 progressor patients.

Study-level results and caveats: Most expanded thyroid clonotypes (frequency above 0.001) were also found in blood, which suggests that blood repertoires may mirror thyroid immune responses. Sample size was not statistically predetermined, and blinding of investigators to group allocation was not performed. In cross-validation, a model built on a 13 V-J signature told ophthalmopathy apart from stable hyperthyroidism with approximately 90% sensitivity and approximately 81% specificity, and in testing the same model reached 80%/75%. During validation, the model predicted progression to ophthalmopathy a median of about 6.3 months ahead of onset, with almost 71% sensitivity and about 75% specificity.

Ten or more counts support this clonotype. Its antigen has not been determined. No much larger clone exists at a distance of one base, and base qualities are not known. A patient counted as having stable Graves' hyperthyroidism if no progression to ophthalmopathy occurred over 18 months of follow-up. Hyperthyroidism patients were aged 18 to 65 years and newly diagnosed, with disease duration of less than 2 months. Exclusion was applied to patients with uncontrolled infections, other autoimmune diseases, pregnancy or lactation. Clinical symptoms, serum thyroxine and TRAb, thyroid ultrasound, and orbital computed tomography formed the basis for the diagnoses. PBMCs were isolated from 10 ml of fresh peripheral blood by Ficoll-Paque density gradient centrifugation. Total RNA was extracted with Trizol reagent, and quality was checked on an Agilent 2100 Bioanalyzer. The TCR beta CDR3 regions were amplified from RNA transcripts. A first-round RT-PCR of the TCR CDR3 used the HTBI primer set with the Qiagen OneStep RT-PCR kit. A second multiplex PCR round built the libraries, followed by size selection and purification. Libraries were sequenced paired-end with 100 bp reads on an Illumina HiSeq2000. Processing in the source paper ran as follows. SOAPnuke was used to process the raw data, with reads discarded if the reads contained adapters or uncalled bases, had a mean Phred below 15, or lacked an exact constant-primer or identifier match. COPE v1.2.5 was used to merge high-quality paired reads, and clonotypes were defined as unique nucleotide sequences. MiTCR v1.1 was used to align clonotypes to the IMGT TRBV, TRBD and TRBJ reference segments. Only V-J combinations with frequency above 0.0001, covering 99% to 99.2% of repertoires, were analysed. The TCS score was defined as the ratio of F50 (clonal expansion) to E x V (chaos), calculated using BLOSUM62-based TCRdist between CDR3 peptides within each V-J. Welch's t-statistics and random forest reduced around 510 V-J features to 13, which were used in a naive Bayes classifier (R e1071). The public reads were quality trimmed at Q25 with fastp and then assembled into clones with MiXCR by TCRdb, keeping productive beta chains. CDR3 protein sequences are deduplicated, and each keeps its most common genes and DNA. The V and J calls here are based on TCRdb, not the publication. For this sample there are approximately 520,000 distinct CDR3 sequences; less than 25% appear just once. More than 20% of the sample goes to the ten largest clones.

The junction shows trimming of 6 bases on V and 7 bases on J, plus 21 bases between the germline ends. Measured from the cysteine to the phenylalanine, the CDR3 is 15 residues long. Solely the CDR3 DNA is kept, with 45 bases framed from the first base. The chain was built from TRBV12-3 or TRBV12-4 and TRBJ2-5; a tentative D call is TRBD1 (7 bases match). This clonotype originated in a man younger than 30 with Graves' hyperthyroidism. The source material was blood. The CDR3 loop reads CASRPGGGGTGTQYF. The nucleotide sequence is TGTGCCAGCAGACCCGGAGGGGGCGGTACTGGGACCCAGTACTTC.